This T cell receptor (beta chain) was identified during a study of blood T cells in healthy people across ages. Then a second PCR, running roughly 7 to 11 cycles, was carried out with a sample-barcoded 5' primer and a J-beta primer mix. Each of the cDNA molecules was tagged by a template-switch adaptor with 12 random nucleotides. Each CDR3 protein is one row after TCRdb ran MiXCR on the 5' RACE reads. Of roughly 800,000 distinct CDR3 sequences in the sample, roughly 25% were seen once. CDR1 and CDR2 (germline): SEHNR, FQNEAQ (reference sequence). This CDR3 is 13 amino acids long. Between the trimmed V and J ends, which lost 10 bases and 0 bases, there was a span of 12 bases. The same data also contributed to another study, on T cells of mothers and their children.

Input material: blood. The TCR originated in a boy younger than 18 in good health. J is TRBJ1-1 and V is TRBV7-9; D may be TRBD1 (5 bases). DNA of the CDR3: TGTGCCACGACCTGGGGGGTGAACACTGAAGCTTTCTTT. It translates to CATTWGVNTEAFF.